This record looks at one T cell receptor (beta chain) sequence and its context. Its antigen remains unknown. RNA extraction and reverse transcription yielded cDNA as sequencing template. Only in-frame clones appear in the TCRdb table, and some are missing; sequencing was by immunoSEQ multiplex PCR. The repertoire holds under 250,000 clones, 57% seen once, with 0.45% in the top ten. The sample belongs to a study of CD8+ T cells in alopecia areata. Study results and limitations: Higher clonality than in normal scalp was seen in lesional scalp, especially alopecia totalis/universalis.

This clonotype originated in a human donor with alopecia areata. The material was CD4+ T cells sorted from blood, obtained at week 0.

CDR3 in amino acids: CSVAGVHEQYF. DNA of the CDR3: TGCAGCGTTGCAGGGGTCCACGAGCAGTACTTC. J is TRBJ2-7 and V is TRBV29-1, with D possibly being TRBD1 (6 bases). This CDR3 has 11 amino acids. Trimming took off 4 bases at V and 5 bases at J, with 9 bases between the two ends. CDR1 is SQVTM, CDR2 ANQGSEA, per germline.